This entry is about one T cell receptor beta chain. This record belongs to a study of PD-L1 blockade in urothelial cancer. Study in general: Samples of blood were analyzed 3 weeks (second dose) and 6 weeks after treatment start.

The method was immunoSEQ multiplex PCR; TCRdb's version includes in-frame clones alone and lacks a portion of them. The sample comprises 100,000 to 150,000 clones, approximately 84% of which are singletons, and 3.2% rests with the top ten. The time point here: pretreatment peripheral blood. The germline V gene encodes CDR1 MDHEN and CDR2 SYDVKM. The CDR3 totals 14 residues. With 6 bases removed from V and 5 bases from J, the gap between germline ends came to 16 bases. This TCR was recovered from a man in his fifties or sixties with urothelial cancer. The V and J genes are TRBV28 and TRBJ2-5; tentative D call: TRBD1 (6 bases). The starting material was PBMCs, obtained around atezolizumab (anti-PD-L1) treatment. The chain's CDR3 is CASRSDRYMETQYF. CDR3 DNA: TGTGCCAGCAGGTCAGACAGGTACATGGAGACCCAGTACTTC.